This TCR beta chain was identified during a study of blood T cell repertoires in COVID-19. Study at large: The samples span acute and convalescent COVID-19 from the United States, Italy and Spain.

This CDR3 is 14 amino acids long. Unmatched junction bases numbered 7, after V lost 6 bases and J lost 8 bases. Germline V gives CDR1 MNHEY, CDR2 SVGAGI. Original processing notes: How many nucleated cells were present was estimated from reference gene primer amplification. Clones were sequenced by immunoSEQ multiplex PCR, and TCRdb holds only the in-frame ones, with some missing. That table furnishes V, J and clone size, whereas the DNA furnished D and trimming. The sample lists around 68,000 clones, approximately 79% occurring once. The clonotype comes from a woman aged 45-59 years with acute or convalescent COVID-19. The sample taken for sequencing was peripheral blood. The V and J genes are TRBV6-5 and TRBJ2-2; 9 bases align to TRBD1. Written as DNA, the CDR3 is TGTGCCAGCAGAGGACAGGGGTCCGCGGGGGAGCTGTTTTTT. Its protein is CASRGQGSAGELFF.